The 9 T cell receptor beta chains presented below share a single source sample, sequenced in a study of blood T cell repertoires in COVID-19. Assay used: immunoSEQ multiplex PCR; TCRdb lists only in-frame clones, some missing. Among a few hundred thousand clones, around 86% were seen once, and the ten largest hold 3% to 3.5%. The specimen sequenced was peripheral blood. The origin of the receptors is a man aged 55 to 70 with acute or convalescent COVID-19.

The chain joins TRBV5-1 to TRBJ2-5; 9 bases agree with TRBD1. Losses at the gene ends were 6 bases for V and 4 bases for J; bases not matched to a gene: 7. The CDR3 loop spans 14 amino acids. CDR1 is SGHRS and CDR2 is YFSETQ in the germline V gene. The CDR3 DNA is TGCGCCAGCACCCTGACAGGGGGGGTAGAGACCCAGTACTTC. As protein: CASTLTGGVETQYF.

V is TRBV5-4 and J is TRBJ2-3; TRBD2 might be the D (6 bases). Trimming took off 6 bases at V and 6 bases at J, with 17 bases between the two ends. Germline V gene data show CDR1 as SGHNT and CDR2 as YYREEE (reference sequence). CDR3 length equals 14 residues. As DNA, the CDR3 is TGTGCCAGCACCCTGGGACTCCAAGAGGATACGCAGTATTTT. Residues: CASTLGLQEDTQYF.

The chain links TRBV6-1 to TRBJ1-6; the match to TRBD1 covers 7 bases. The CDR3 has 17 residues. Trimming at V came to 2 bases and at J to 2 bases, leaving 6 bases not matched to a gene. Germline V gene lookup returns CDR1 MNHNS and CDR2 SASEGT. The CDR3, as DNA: TGTGCCAGCAGTGAACCTCCAGGGGGTGCCTATAATTCACCCCTCCACTTT. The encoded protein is CASSEPPGGAYNSPLHF.

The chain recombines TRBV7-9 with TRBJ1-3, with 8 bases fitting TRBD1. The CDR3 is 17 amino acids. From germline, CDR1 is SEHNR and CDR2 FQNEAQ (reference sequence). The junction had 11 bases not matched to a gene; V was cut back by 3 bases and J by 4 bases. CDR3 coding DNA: TGTGCCAGCAGCTTCGGCGCAGGGGGCGCGTTCGGAAACACCATATATTTT. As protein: CASSFGAGGAFGNTIYF.

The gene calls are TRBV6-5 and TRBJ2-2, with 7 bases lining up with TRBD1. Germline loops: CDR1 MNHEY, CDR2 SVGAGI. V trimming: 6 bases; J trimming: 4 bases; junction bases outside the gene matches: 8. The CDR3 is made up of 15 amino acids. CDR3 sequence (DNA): TGTGCCAGCAGGCGACAGGGTTATAGCACCGGGGAGCTGTTTTTT. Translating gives CASRRQGYSTGELFF.

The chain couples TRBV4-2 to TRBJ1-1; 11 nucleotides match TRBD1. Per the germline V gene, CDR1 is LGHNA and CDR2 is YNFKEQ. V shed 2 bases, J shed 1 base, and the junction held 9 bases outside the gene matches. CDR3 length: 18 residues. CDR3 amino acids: CASSQSSGTGGKNTEAFF. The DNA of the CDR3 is TGTGCCAGCAGCCAATCGTCCGGGACAGGGGGTAAGAACACTGAAGCTTTCTTT.

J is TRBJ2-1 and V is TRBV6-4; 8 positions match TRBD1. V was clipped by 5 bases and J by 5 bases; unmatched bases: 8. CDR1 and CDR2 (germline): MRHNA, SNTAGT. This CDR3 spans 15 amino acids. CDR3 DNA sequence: TGTGCCAGCAGTTTCGACAGGGGTTTCGACAATGAGCAGTTCTTC. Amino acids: CASSFDRGFDNEQFF.

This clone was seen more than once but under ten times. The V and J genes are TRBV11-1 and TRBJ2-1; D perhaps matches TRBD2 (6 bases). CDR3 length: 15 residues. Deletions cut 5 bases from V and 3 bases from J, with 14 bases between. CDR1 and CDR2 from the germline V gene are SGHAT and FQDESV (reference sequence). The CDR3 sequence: CASSPTGTLYNEQFF. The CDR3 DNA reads TGTGCCAGCAGCCCTACCGGGACTCTCTACAATGAGCAGTTCTTC.

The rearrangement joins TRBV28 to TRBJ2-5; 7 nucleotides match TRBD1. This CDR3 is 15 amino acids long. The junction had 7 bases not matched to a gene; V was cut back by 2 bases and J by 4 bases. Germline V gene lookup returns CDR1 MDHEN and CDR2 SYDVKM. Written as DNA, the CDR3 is TGTGCCAGCAGTTTACGGGGACAGTTGAGAGAGACCCAGTACTTC. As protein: CASSLRGQLRETQYF.